This TCR beta chain comes out of a study of tumor-infiltrating lymphocytes in primary liver carcinoma. The input was about 490 ng total RNA; TCR beta cDNA was made from it with a constant-region primer. What produced the TCR beta libraries was three nested multiplex PCR rounds using slightly modified ARM-PCR. TRBV1-TRBV30 forward primers paired with a C-beta reverse primer drove the first two PCR rounds, about 10 cycles each. TCRdb processed the multiplex PCR reads anew with MiXCR; each CDR3 protein has one entry. The top ten clones hold about a sixth of a sample with some 180,000 distinct CDR3 sequences, about 82% of them seen once. Trimming at V came to 2 bases and at J to 15 bases, leaving 13 bases not matched to a gene. Germline CDR1 reads ENHRY; CDR2 reads SYGVKD. The CDR3 has 14 amino acids. Joint extraction of RNA and DNA used roughly 20-32 mg of bulk tissue that was unsorted.

This TCR was sampled from a man aged 40-50 years with primary liver carcinoma and hepatitis B virus infection. The chain links TRBV10-3 to TRBJ2-3, with TRBD2 matching over 8 bases. Sequenced material: tumor tissue from primary liver carcinoma. The CDR3 DNA sequence: TGTGCCATCAGTGAGCCGGGAGGGGAGGGTATTCAATATTTT. Its protein product is CAISEPGGEGIQYF.